Included here is one T cell receptor beta chain sequence, with context. This clonotype is deemed medium-sized (0.01 to 0.1%). What antigen it recognizes has not been identified. It has no much larger one-base neighbor in the sample; base qualities were not kept. This entry is derived from a study of type 1 regulatory T cells (dated by TCRdb to 2020 to 2022). General notes on the study: An in vitro protocol by which a Tr1-enriched, alloantigen-specific CD4 T cell product named T-allo10 was generated was characterized in the study. Patients with hematological malignancies who were receiving allogeneic hematopoietic stem cell transplantation were the group in which T-allo10 was being clinically evaluated.

Sequenced on an Illumina MiSeq. Clones were called with MiXCR by TCRdb after fastp trimmed the public reads at Q25, and only in-frame beta chains were retained. For every CDR3 protein sequence, its rows merge into one entry that carries the most common genes and DNA. This sample gives 25,000 or so distinct CDR3 sequences in total; around 77% of them show up just once. 14% of the sample rests with the top ten. Donor-derived T-allo10 cells were described as specific for host alloantigens, anergic, and capable of alloantigen-specific suppression. V was cut back by 2 bases and J by 4 bases, leaving a gap of 12 bases between them. CDR1 DFQATT and CDR2 SNEGSKA are derived from the germline V gene (reference sequence). The CDR3 sequence holds 14 residues, the cysteine and phenylalanine included. The DNA shown is the 42-base CDR3, in frame from base 1.

This clonotype was sampled from a human donor in good health. The chain links TRBV20-1 with TRBJ2-1; the D gene remains uncertain. Sequencing input: cultured T cells, either the whole culture or a sorted T cell fraction (not recorded which). Explained via the paper, the cell subset or site label denotes: Tr1-enriched cell product generated in vitro against host alloantigens. Here the CDR3 is given as CSARMNSGYNEQFF. In nucleotide form, the sequence is TGCAGTGCTAGAATGAACTCCGGTTACAATGAGCAGTTCTTC.